The 27 T cell receptor beta chains below come from one sample, sequenced in a study of a mutant IDH1 vaccine in newly diagnosed glioma. The time point: baseline, week 1 (first vaccination visit). Treatment of the sample: pre-vaccination baseline after standard-of-care therapy. Clones were read by immunoSEQ multiplex PCR, and TCRdb kept only the in-frame ones, dropping some. Counted here are about 88,000 clones, around 79% occurring once; the ten biggest clones make up roughly 5.3%. Sample: PBMCs, taken from a glioma patient treated with radiotherapy, temozolomide or both. The receptor source for this set is a man aged 40-55 years with glioma. Some clones in this sample may be carry-over from other donors' samples.

This sequence joins TRBV29-1 and TRBJ1-4; TRBD1 might be the D (6 bases). CDR1 and CDR2 from the germline V gene are SQVTM and ANQGSEA. The CDR3 covers 13 residues. V dropped 4 bases and J dropped 7 bases, with 13 bases sitting between them. DNA for the CDR3: TGCAGCGTTGTAACAGGGTCCGGTGAAAAACTGTTTTTT. Amino acids: CSVVTGSGEKLFF.

V and J are TRBV6-5 and TRBJ1-2; possibly TRBD1 for D (6 bases). V shed 2 bases and J shed 6 bases, with 13 bases lying between them. Germline V gene data show CDR1 as MNHEY and CDR2 as SVGAGI. This CDR3 region has 14 residues. CDR3 nucleotides: TGTGCCAGCAGTTACGGAGGGGGGGTTAATGGCTACACCTTC. Its protein is CASSYGGGVNGYTF.

The chain joins TRBV7-9 to TRBJ1-4; 9 bases align to TRBD1. This CDR3 is built from 15 residues. V lost 5 bases and J lost 8; bases outside the gene matches: 9. Germline V gene sequence: CDR1 SEHNR, CDR2 FQNEAQ (reference sequence). This CDR3 reads CASSLGDREIEKLFF. CDR3 DNA: TGTGCCAGCAGCCTAGGGGACAGGGAGATAGAAAAACTGTTTTTT.

The chain joins TRBV5-1 to TRBJ1-2, with D hard to call. Trimming shortened V by 0 bases and J by 4 bases, and 16 bases separated the two germline ends. Germline V gives CDR1 SGHRS, CDR2 YFSETQ. The CDR3 is 16 amino acids. CDR3 residues: CASSLEVSADAYGYTF. The CDR3 nucleotides are TGCGCCAGCAGCTTGGAGGTTTCGGCAGACGCCTATGGCTACACCTTC.

There are a few counts of this clone. This chain uses TRBV4-1 with TRBJ1-1; the D gene is possibly TRBD1 (6 bases). Germline V gives CDR1 MGHRA, CDR2 YSYEKL. CDR3 size: 14 residues. Trimming took off 5 bases at V and 1 base at J, with 11 bases between the two ends. This chain's CDR3 is CASSVRTENTEAFF. DNA for the CDR3: TGCGCCAGCAGCGTTCGGACAGAGAACACTGAAGCTTTCTTT.

This clone was detected only a few times. The V gene is TRBV11-2, the J gene TRBJ1-2; no reliable D call. This CDR3 contains 18 residues. V lost 2 bases, J lost 0 bases, and 19 bases lay in between. Germline values: CDR1 SGHAT, CDR2 FQNNGV. The CDR3 bases are TGTGCCAGCAGCTTAATTTCGGCTGGCGGCCGAGCTAACTATGGCTACACCTTC. The encoded protein is CASSLISAGGRANYGYTF.

This clone was seen only a few times. The chain carries TRBV4-1 and TRBJ2-5, with a weak D call TRBD2 (5 bases). Germline V lookup: CDR1 MGHRA, CDR2 YSYEKL. Between the trimmed V and J ends, which lost 4 bases and 1 base, there was a span of 22 bases. The CDR3 has 18 residues. The CDR3 DNA reads TGCGCCAGCAGCCGGTACTTGGACCTAGGACTGACCCAAGAGACCCAGTACTTC. Translating gives CASSRYLDLGLTQETQYF.

The J gene is TRBJ1-3, the V gene TRBV4-2; D not resolved. The CDR3 loop spans 14 amino acids. V gave up 4 bases and J gave up 0 bases, with 7 bases separating them. The germline V gene encodes CDR1 LGHNA and CDR2 YNFKEQ. DNA for the CDR3: TGTGCCAGCAGCCCGCTGGGCTCTGGAAACACCATATATTTT. As protein: CASSPLGSGNTIYF.

This clone was detected a few times. V is TRBV5-1 and J is TRBJ1-3, with a weak D call TRBD1 (5 bases). Between the trimmed V and J ends, which lost 0 bases and 8 bases, there was a span of 12 bases. CDR1 SGHRS and CDR2 YFSETQ come from the germline V gene. The CDR3 contains 14 residues. Written as DNA, the CDR3 is TGCGCCAGCAGCTTGGCCGGCAGGGATGACACCATATATTTT. As protein: CASSLAGRDDTIYF.

The genes are TRBV7-8 and TRBJ1-2; TRBD1 might be the D (5 bases). Between the trimmed V and J ends, which lost 2 bases and 8 bases, there was a span of 30 bases. Germline CDR1 reads SGHVS; CDR2 reads FQNEAQ. The CDR3 length is 19 residues. The CDR3 region has the DNA TGTGCCAGCAGCTTAAGGGGAGCAGGGAACACTATCCCGAGGGACGGCTACACCTTC. Amino acids: CASSLRGAGNTIPRDGYTF.

This clone has only one observation. The chain links TRBV7-3 to TRBJ1-2; 8 nucleotides agree with TRBD1. J lost 4 bases, V lost 4 bases, and 8 bases had no gene match. Germline values: CDR1 SGHTA, CDR2 FQGTGA. The CDR3 totals 15 residues. Written as DNA, the CDR3 is TGTGCCAGCAGCTCCCGGACAGGGAGGACCTATGGCTACACCTTC. Translation: CASSSRTGRTYGYTF.

The genes are TRBV19 and TRBJ1-1; 9 bases match TRBD1. Germline values: CDR1 LNHDA, CDR2 SQIVND (reference sequence). J was trimmed by 7 bases and V by 8 bases; bases with no gene match: 11. CDR3 size: 14 residues. CDR3 region: CASGGAQGAGEAFF. The CDR3 DNA reads as TGTGCCAGTGGAGGGGCACAGGGGGCGGGTGAAGCTTTCTTT.

This chain uses TRBV6-5 with TRBJ2-7; D unclear. The CDR3 consists of 14 residues. Germline V gene data show CDR1 as MNHEY and CDR2 as SVGAGI. Trimming removed 6 bases at V and 1 base at J, with 13 bases between. CDR3 sequence reads: CASSSSVRSYEQYF. The CDR3 DNA reads TGTGCCAGCAGCAGCTCCGTTAGATCCTACGAGCAGTACTTC.

V and J are TRBV4-1 and TRBJ2-7, with D unresolved. The CDR3 runs 15 residues. CDR1 is MGHRA, CDR2 YSYEKL, per germline. V lost 1 base and J 1 base, leaving 11 bases between the germline ends. CDR3 nucleotide sequence: TGCGCCAGCAGCCAAGTATCAAGCCCGTCCTACGAGCAGTACTTC. Its protein product is CASSQVSSPSYEQYF.

In nucleotides, the CDR3 is TGCGCCAGCAGCCAATCCAGGGGATCAAGAGAGACCCAGTACTTC. Its translation is CASSQSRGSRETQYF. The chain is built from TRBV5-1 and TRBJ2-5; D perhaps matches TRBD1 (6 bases). Trimming shortened V by 4 bases and J by 4 bases, and 17 bases separated the two germline ends. The CDR3 sequence is 15 residues long. Germline CDR1 reads SGHRS; CDR2 reads YFSETQ. The full variable domain, with the rest looked up from reference TRBV5-1 and TRBJ2-5, is KAGVTQTPRYLIKTRGQQVTLSCSPISGHRSVSWYQQTPGQGLQFLFEYFSETQRNKGNFPGRFSGRQFSNSRSEMNVSTLELGDSALYLCASSQSRGSRETQYFGPGTRLLVL.

The rearrangement uses TRBV7-2 and TRBJ2-3, with D unresolved. V gave up 5 bases and J gave up 3 bases, with 12 bases separating them. This CDR3 region has 14 residues. The germline V gene has CDR1 SGHTA and CDR2 FQGNSA. This CDR3 reads CASSQMISTDTQYF. The CDR3 DNA is TGTGCCAGCAGCCAAATGATTAGTACAGATACGCAGTATTTT.

Details on this clone: One junction end does not reproduce the germline sequence, and a read error may be involved. J is TRBJ1-6 and V is TRBV7-7; 7 nucleotides agree with TRBD1. From germline, CDR1 is SSHAT and CDR2 FNYEAQ (reference sequence). CDR3 length: 17 residues. The CDR3: CASSLATFDRVGSPLHF. The CDR3, as DNA: TGTGCTAGCAGCTTAGCGACTTTCGACAGGGTTGGCTCACCCCTCCACTTT. The whole variable domain, remainder taken from reference TRBV7-7 and TRBJ1-6, is GAGVSQSPRYKVTKRGQDVTLRCDPISSHATLYWYQQALGQGPEFLTYFNYEAQPDKSGLPSDRFSAERPEGSISTLTIQRTEQRDSAMYRCASSLATFDRVGSPLHFGNGTRLTVT.

The chain combines TRBV5-1 with TRBJ2-6, with 8 bases matching TRBD1. CDR1 SGHRS and CDR2 YFSETQ come from the germline V gene. This CDR3 spans 17 amino acids. Germline trimming cut 4 bases from V and 0 bases from J; bases unmatched to any gene: 6. CDR3 nucleotide sequence: TGCGCCAGCAGCCCCCGGACAGGGCTCTCTGGGGCCAACGTCCTGACTTTC. It translates to CASSPRTGLSGANVLTF.

The genes are TRBV6-5 and TRBJ1-3, with D possibly TRBD1 on 5 matching bases. The V and J ends lost 2 bases and 0 bases respectively, with 8 bases between them. Germline V lookup: CDR1 MNHEY, CDR2 SVGAGI. The CDR3 is 15 amino acids. The CDR3 DNA is TGTGCCAGCAGTTACGACAGATACTCTGGAAACACCATATATTTT. Protein sequence: CASSYDRYSGNTIYF.

The genes are TRBV27 and TRBJ2-7, with D maybe TRBD2 (6 bases). Germline CDR1 and CDR2: MNHEY and SMNVEV (reference sequence). This CDR3 contains 13 residues. Trimming took 6 bases from V and 3 from J, leaving 12 bases between them. CDR3 in DNA: TGTGCCAGCAGCTTCTTGGGGGGCTACGAGCAGTACTTC. Encoded protein: CASSFLGGYEQYF.

The chain joins TRBV18 to TRBJ2-7; D is perhaps TRBD1 (5 bases). The CDR3 contains 14 residues. Trimming stripped 0 bases from V and 7 bases from J, with 13 bases between. Germline V CDR1 and CDR2: KGHSH, LQKENI. The CDR3 here is CASSPPVRVEEQYF. The DNA of the CDR3 is TGTGCCAGCTCACCACCGGTCAGGGTGGAAGAGCAGTACTTC.

DNA of the CDR3: TGCAGCGTTGGAAGGGCAGTTACGAACACTGAAGCTTTCTTT. It specifies CSVGRAVTNTEAFF. This chain links TRBV29-1 with TRBJ1-1; no definite D call. Germline CDR1 reads SQVTM; CDR2 reads ANQGSEA. V lost 4 bases to trimming and J lost 1 base, with 13 bases between them. The CDR3 is 14 residues long.

This sequence joins TRBV18 and TRBJ2-7; D is possibly TRBD1 (6 bases). The CDR3 contains 15 residues. Trimming pared 5 bases from V and 3 bases from J, leaving 17 bases between. Germline values: CDR1 KGHSH, CDR2 LQKENI. The CDR3 reads CASSSGTLGGYEQYF. The CDR3, as DNA: TGTGCCAGCTCATCAGGGACCCTAGGGGGCTACGAGCAGTACTTC. The entire variable domain, with the rest obtained from reference TRBV18 and TRBJ2-7, is as follows: NAGVMQNPRHLVRRRGQEARLRCSPMKGHSHVYWYRQLPEEGLKFMVYLQKENIIDESGMPKERFSAEFPKEGPSILRIQQVVRGDSAAYFCASSSGTLGGYEQYFGPGTRLTVT.

This clone was counted only a few times. The rearrangement uses TRBV27 and TRBJ1-2; no clear D. The CDR3 runs to 13 residues. Germline CDR1 reads MNHEY; CDR2 reads SMNVEV (reference sequence). V lost 10 bases to trimming and J lost 0 bases, with 12 bases between them. The CDR3 DNA reads TGTGCCACCCAAGGAAGTGCTAACTATGGCTACACCTTC. This codes for CATQGSANYGYTF.

The V call is TRBV30, the J call TRBJ2-7; weak D call: TRBD2 (5 bases). The V and J ends lost 2 bases and 7 bases respectively, with 18 bases between them. Germline lookup yields CDR1 GTSNPN and CDR2 SVGIG (reference sequence). This CDR3 is 14 amino acids long. This CDR3 reads CAWSLSSGLGEQYF. CDR3 bases: TGTGCCTGGAGTCTGTCGTCGGGGTTGGGTGAGCAGTACTTC. The full variable domain, its missing parts supplied by reference TRBV30 and TRBJ2-7, is SQTIHQWPATLVQPVGSPLSLECTVEGTSNPNLYWYRQAAGRGLQLLFYSVGIGQISSEVPQNLSASRPQDRQFILSSKKLLLSDSGFYLCAWSLSSGLGEQYFGPGTRLTVT.

J is TRBJ1-1 and V is TRBV6-1; D perhaps matches TRBD1 (5 bases). The CDR3 sequence is 14 residues long. Per germline, CDR1 MNHNS and CDR2 SASEGT. V lost 4 bases and J lost 7, with 16 bases in between. CDR3 region: CASSVVSRDGEAFF. Here the CDR3 DNA reads TGTGCCAGCAGTGTTGTCTCCCGGGACGGTGAAGCTTTCTTT.

This sequence joins TRBV7-9 and TRBJ2-1; D ambiguous. The CDR3 runs to 12 residues. Germline assignment: CDR1 SEHNR and CDR2 FQNEAQ (reference sequence). Between the trimmed V and J ends, which lost 2 bases and 7 bases, there was a span of 6 bases. CDR3: CASSLFLNEQFF. The CDR3 DNA reads as TGTGCCAGCAGCTTATTCCTGAATGAGCAGTTCTTC.